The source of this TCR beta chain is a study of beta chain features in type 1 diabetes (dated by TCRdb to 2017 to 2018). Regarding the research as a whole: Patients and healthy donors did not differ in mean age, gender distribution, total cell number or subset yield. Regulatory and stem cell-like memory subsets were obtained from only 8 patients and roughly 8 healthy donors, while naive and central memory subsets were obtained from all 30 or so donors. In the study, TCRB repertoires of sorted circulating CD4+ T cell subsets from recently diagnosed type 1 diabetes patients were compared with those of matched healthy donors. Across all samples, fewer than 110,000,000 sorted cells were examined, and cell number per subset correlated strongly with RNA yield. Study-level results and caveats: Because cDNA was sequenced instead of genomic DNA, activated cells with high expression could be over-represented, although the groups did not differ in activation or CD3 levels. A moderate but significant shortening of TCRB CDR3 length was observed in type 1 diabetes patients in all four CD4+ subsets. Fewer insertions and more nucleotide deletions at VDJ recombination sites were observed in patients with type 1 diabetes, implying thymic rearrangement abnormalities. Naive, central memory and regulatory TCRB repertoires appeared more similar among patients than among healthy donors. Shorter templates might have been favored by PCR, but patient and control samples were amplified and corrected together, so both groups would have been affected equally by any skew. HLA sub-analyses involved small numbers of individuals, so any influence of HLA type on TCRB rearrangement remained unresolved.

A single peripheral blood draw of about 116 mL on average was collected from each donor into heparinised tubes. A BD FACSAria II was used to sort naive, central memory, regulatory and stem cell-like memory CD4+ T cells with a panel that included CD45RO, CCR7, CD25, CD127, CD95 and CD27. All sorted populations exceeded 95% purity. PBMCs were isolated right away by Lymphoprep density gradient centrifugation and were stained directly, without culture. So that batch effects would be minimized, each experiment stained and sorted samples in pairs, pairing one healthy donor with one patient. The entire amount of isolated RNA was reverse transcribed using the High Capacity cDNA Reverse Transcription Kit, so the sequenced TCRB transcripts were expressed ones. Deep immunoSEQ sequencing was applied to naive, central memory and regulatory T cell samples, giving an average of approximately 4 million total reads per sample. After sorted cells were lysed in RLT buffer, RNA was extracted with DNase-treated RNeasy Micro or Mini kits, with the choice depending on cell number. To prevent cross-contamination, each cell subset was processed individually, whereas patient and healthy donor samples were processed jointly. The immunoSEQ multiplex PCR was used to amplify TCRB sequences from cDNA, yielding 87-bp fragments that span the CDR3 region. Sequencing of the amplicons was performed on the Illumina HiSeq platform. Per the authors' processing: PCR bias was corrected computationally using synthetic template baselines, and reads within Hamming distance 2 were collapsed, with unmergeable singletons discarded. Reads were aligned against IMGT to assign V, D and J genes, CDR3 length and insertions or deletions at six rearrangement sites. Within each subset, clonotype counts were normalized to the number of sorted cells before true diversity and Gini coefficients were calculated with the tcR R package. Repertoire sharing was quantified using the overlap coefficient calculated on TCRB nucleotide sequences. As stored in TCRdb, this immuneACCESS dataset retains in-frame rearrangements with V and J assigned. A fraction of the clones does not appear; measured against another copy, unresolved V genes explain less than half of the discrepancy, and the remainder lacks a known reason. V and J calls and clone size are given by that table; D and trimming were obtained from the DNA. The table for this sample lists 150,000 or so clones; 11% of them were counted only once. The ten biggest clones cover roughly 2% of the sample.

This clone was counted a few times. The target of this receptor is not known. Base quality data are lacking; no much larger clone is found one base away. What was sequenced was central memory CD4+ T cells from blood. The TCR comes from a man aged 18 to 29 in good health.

The CDR3 here reads CASSYSDPTDTQYF. The nucleotides are TGTGCCAGCAGTTACTCGGACCCCACAGATACGCAGTATTTT. The V and J segments used are TRBV6-5 and TRBJ2-3; no D segment can be confidently identified. As encoded in the germline V gene, CDR1 is MNHEY while CDR2 is SVGAGI. Counted from cysteine to phenylalanine, this CDR3 has 14 amino acids. The DNA shown is the 42-base CDR3, in frame from base 1. V loses 0 bases of germline sequence and J loses 2 bases, and the interval between the two ends is 6 bases.